The entry below gives a single T cell receptor (beta chain) sequence along with its context. The data belong to a study of blood T cell repertoires in COVID-19. The table came from immunoSEQ multiplex PCR; TCRdb's copy has only in-frame clones and leaves some out. The table lists fewer than 500,000 clones, about 90% of them singletons. The TCR comes from a man younger than 45 who had recovered from COVID-19. Sequenced input: PBMCs or T cells enriched from blood (not recorded which).

The CDR3 region is CASSPPWSVLTEAFF. Here the CDR3 DNA reads TGTGCCAGCTCACCACCGTGGTCAGTGCTCACTGAAGCTTTCTTT. The chain is built from TRBV18 and TRBJ1-1; D not resolved. The CDR3 runs to 15 residues. The V and J ends lost 0 bases and 4 bases respectively, with 12 bases between them. Germline lookup yields CDR1 KGHSH and CDR2 LQKENI.